Listed below are T cell receptor beta chains from one sample, sequenced in a study of OX40 agonist ivuxolimab in advanced cancers. The data were produced by immunoSEQ multiplex PCR, yet TCRdb's version contains in-frame clones alone and is incomplete. The sample includes fewer than 85,000 clones, approximately 87% seen only once; the top ten take about 0.8%. Specimen: CD4+ or CD8+ T cells sorted from blood, collected in a trial of the OX40 agonist ivuxolimab. Receptor source: an adult with an advanced solid tumor such as melanoma, head and neck, liver or kidney cancer. Both conserved end residues are trimmed from each CDR3. Each record gives: CDR3 protein, V gene, J gene, D gene. D genes are given only for firm matches.

CDR3: ASSSPAAGADTQY
V: TRBV7-2
J: TRBJ2-3
D: TRBD2

CDR3: ASSLGGFSDTDTQY
V: TRBV5-8
J: TRBJ2-3
D: -

CDR3: ASSPGGGHGGEQY
V: TRBV7-2
J: TRBJ2-7
D: -

CDR3: ASNGAPNQETQY
V: TRBV25-1
J: TRBJ2-5
D: -

CDR3: ASSLGQTNQPQH
V: TRBV5-1
J: TRBJ1-5
D: -

CDR3: ASSLVDFVSAYEQY
V: TRBV7-9
J: TRBJ2-7
D: -

CDR3: ASSQLPWYNEQF
V: TRBV4-1
J: TRBJ2-1
D: -

CDR3: ASSRPSGGITGELF
V: TRBV7-3
J: TRBJ2-2
D: TRBD2

CDR3: ASSPPSVYGNTIY
V: TRBV18
J: TRBJ1-3
D: -

CDR3: ASTNREVETQY
V: TRBV19
J: TRBJ2-5
D: -

CDR3: ASSFRGARDNSPLH
V: TRBV11-2
J: TRBJ1-6
D: -

CDR3: ASIIGSGHTDTQY
V: TRBV5-1
J: TRBJ2-3
D: -

CDR3: ASSPEGQRNYGYT
V: TRBV18
J: TRBJ1-2
D: TRBD1

CDR3: ASSLGLAGGFNEQF
V: TRBV5-5
J: TRBJ2-1
D: TRBD2

CDR3: ASSSMGVGQPQH
V: TRBV6-5
J: TRBJ1-5
D: -

CDR3: ASRRPGLAGANEQF
V: TRBV7-3
J: TRBJ2-1
D: TRBD2

CDR3: SVSTQGGNQPQH
V: TRBV29-1
J: TRBJ1-5
D: -

CDR3: ASNPTGTDSRKLF
V: TRBV4-3
J: TRBJ1-4
D: TRBD1

CDR3: ASSSGYGGSENEQF
V: TRBV5-4
J: TRBJ2-1
D: TRBD2

CDR3: ASSPTRGGNEKLF
V: TRBV2
J: TRBJ1-4
D: -

CDR3: AWSLAGWNTEAF
V: TRBV30
J: TRBJ1-1
D: -

CDR3: ASSLGRNNEQF
V: TRBV5-6
J: TRBJ2-1
D: -

CDR3: ASSIFSGPTTGELF
V: TRBV19
J: TRBJ2-2
D: -

CDR3: ASSRGLSYNEQF
V: TRBV6-5
J: TRBJ2-1
D: -

CDR3: ASERSSGANVLT
V: TRBV6-1
J: TRBJ2-6
D: -

CDR3: ASSFQETQY
V: TRBV7-6
J: TRBJ2-5
D: -

CDR3: ASSGSGGQYNEQF
V: TRBV18
J: TRBJ2-1
D: TRBD2

CDR3: AVREGQGNSPLH
V: TRBV10-3
J: TRBJ1-6
D: TRBD1

CDR3: ASSLGLAGTNEQF
V: TRBV7-2
J: TRBJ2-1
D: TRBD2